The sequence of this TCR beta chain was determined in a study of blood T cell repertoires in COVID-19. Background on the study: Acute-phase and convalescent COVID-19 samples originated in the United States, Italy and Spain. Sample material is recorded as cDNA or gDNA derived from T cells, B-cell-depleted T cells, or PBMCs.

In the authors' methods: Amplification from reference gene primers served as the basis for estimated nucleated cell counts. TCRdb's copy holds only in-frame clones and misses some; the assay was immunoSEQ multiplex PCR. That table is the source of V, J and clone size, and D and trimming were worked out from the DNA. The sample contains about 310,000 clones, around nine tenths of which appear only once. V lost 4 bases to trimming and J lost 0 bases, with 10 bases between them. CDR3 length: 14 residues. Germline V gene lookup returns CDR1 SGHTS and CDR2 YDEGEE. This clone was seen only a few times. The source material was peripheral blood. This clonotype was obtained from a man aged 45-65 years with active or convalescent COVID-19. The chain couples TRBV5-8 to TRBJ1-2; D is ambiguous. Written as DNA, the CDR3 is TGTGCCAGCAGCCCCGGGATATCTAACTATGGCTACACCTTC. Its translation: CASSPGISNYGYTF.